This T cell receptor (beta chain) derives from a study of vaccination and CD4 T cells after COVID-19. Overall study context: Drawing of post-COVID samples took place a median around 100 days after diagnosis (range 35 to 161).

Points on this clonotype: Its specificity is not known.

The sample's treatment: roughly nine-day PBMC culture with coronavirus spike peptide pools or control peptides (ViraFEST assay). ViraFEST expanded antigen-specific T cells with peptide pools, then sequenced TCRs. The Oncomine TCR Beta short-read assay was applied to DNA of cultured CD4+ T cells. Scientists extracted genomic DNA from CD4+ T cells grown in culture. Via MiXCR, TCRdb re-called the PCR reads, giving one row per CDR3 protein. The sample shows fewer than 15,000 distinct CDR3 sequences, 41% of them seen only once. Regarding the study as a whole: Convalescent patients' vaccine-specific clones were spike mono-reactive in 304 of 307 cases.

Germline V gene lookup returns CDR1 SGDLS and CDR2 YYNGEE. V shed 0 bases and J shed 5 bases, with 12 bases lying between them. This CDR3 has 15 amino acids. The sequences come from CD4+ T cells from blood, cultured in vitro, collected after SARS-CoV-2 vaccination. This chain uses TRBV9 with TRBJ2-1; D tentatively reads TRBD1 or TRBD2 (6 bases each). The receptor comes from a human donor who had recovered from COVID-19. As DNA, the CDR3 is TGTGCCAGCAGCGTAGACGGGGGCACAAACAATGAGCAGTTCTTC. Translation gives CASSVDGGTNNEQFF.